This T cell receptor (beta chain) emerged from a study of T cells in Graves' hyperthyroidism and ophthalmopathy. Amplified TCR beta CDR3 regions came from RNA transcripts. TCR CDR3 underwent first-round RT-PCR with the HTBI primer set. One entry per CDR3 protein results from TCRdb running MiXCR on the multiplex PCR reads. The data show 310,000 or so distinct CDR3 sequences, 17% seen once. Unmatched junction bases numbered 7, after V lost 6 bases and J lost 2 bases. Germline lookup yields CDR1 MNHEY and CDR2 SMNVEV (reference sequence). The CDR3 is 16 amino acids. This clonotype was picked up many times.

This sequence originates from a woman aged 55-70 years with Graves' ophthalmopathy. Specimen: blood. The chain uses TRBV27 and TRBJ2-3, with 11 nucleotides matching TRBD1. The CDR3 coding sequence is TGTGCCAGCAGCCCTGGGACAGGGGGTCCCACAGATACGCAGTATTTT. It encodes CASSPGTGGPTDTQYF.